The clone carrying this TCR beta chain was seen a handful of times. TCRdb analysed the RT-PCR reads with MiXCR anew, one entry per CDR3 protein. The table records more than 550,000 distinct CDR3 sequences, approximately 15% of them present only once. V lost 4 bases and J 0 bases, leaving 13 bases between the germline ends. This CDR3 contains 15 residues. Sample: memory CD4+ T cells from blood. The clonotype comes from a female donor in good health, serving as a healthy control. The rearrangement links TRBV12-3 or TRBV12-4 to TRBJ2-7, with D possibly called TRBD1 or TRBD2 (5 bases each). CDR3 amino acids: CASSSAGTVSYEQYF. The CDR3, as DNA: TGTGCCAGCAGTTCCGCTGGGACGGTCTCCTACGAGCAGTACTTC.